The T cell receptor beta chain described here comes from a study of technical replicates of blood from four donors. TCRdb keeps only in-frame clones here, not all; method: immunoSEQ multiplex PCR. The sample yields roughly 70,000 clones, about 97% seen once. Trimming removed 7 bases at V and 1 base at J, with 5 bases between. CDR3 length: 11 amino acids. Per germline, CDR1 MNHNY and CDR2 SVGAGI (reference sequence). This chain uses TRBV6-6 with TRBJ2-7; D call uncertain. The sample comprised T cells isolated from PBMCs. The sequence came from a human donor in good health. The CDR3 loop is CASMESYEQYF. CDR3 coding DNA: TGTGCCAGCATGGAGTCCTACGAGCAGTACTTC.